This T cell receptor (beta chain) was identified in a study of blood T cell repertoires in COVID-19. About the study: T cells, B-cell-depleted T cells, or PBMCs supplied cDNA or gDNA.

The CDR3 loop spans 14 amino acids. The germline V gene has CDR1 MNHEY and CDR2 SVGAGI. The V end was cut by 2 bases, the J end by 5 bases, with 12 bases between. The repertoire was sequenced with immunoSEQ multiplex PCR; TCRdb's copy has only in-frame clones and lacks some. Here the sample spans 250,000 or so clones, roughly 87% being singletons. The sample was peripheral blood. The J gene is TRBJ1-2, the V gene TRBV6-5, with D possibly matching TRBD1 (5 bases). The receptor comes from a man aged 18-30 years with active or convalescent COVID-19. The CDR3 region has the DNA TGTGCCAGCAGTTACAGGGGTCTGGGATATGGCTACACCTTC. As protein: CASSYRGLGYGYTF.